The rows below give T cell receptor beta chains drawn from one sample of a study of T cell repertoires in cytomegalovirus infection. TCRdb ran MiXCR on the reads and lists one entry per CDR3 protein. Of roughly 320,000 distinct CDR3 sequences in the sample, 9.5% were seen once. The sample consisted of PBMCs. These receptors were taken from a human donor in good health (CMV status not recorded). Some clones in this sample may be carry-over from other donors' samples. Both conserved end residues are trimmed from each CDR3.

V	length	J	CDR3
TRBV2	14	TRBJ2-4	ASSFRQGGDTHIQY
TRBV6-2/TRBV6-3	10	TRBJ1-4	ASTQTGEKLF
TRBV7-2	12	TRBJ2-2	ASRTSGNTGELF
TRBV10-2	12	TRBJ2-7	ASSGTSGKYEQY
TRBV6-2/TRBV6-3	14	TRBJ2-5	ASSPGTGAREETQY
TRBV20-1	15	TRBJ2-2	SASAGTTRLSVGELF
TRBV7-2	14	TRBJ2-7	ASSLPGLAGAGEQY
TRBV7-2	13	TRBJ2-1	ASTSGVGAHNEQF
TRBV28	13	TRBJ2-5	ASSLLGRVRETQY
TRBV7-2	17	TRBJ2-5	ASTTLNIPGQGAKETQY
TRBV19	10	TRBJ1-2	ATHSGVYGYT
TRBV4-1	14	TRBJ1-1	ASSQEGAIRETEAF
TRBV6-2/TRBV6-3	10	TRBJ1-2	ASSYGTGGYT
TRBV7-2	13	TRBJ2-1	ASRNRDWTYNEQF
TRBV12-3/TRBV12-4	12	TRBJ1-5	ASSTGTWNQPQH
TRBV5-4	17	TRBJ2-6	ASSQEGGRDPSGANVLT
TRBV7-8	12	TRBJ2-4	ASSRAGGGNIQY
TRBV18	14	TRBJ1-3	ASSPPVGFSGNTIY
TRBV11-2	14	TRBJ2-1	ASSLLAGGAYNEQF
TRBV24-1	13	TRBJ2-1	ATSDPGTRYDEQF
TRBV7-2	14	TRBJ2-5	ASSLLGIGRGETQY
TRBV28	10	TRBJ2-1	ASVAEVNEQF
TRBV7-3	15	TRBJ2-1	ASSPHLAESSYNEQF
TRBV7-7	12	TRBJ2-5	ASSPSGLAETQY
TRBV7-2	15	TRBJ2-7	ASSLVVRQGDPYEQY
TRBV6-6	13	TRBJ1-1	ASSYSGGGGTEAF
TRBV11-2	15	TRBJ1-1	ASSPDQAKVWNTEAF
TRBV20-1	9	TRBJ2-5	SGLHQETQY
TRBV19	11	TRBJ2-7	ASSAGSYYEQY
TRBV11-2	12	TRBJ2-3	ASSLGLQSDTQY
TRBV7-2	13	TRBJ2-1	ASSRRGGTYNEQF
TRBV12-3/TRBV12-4	11	TRBJ2-7	ASKPGLAEEQY
TRBV7-2	13	TRBJ2-7	ASSLFRGQGYEQY
TRBV6-6	12	TRBJ1-1	ASTSPTGNTEAF
TRBV11-2	15	TRBJ1-6	ASSLDPSGSSNSPLH
TRBV5-1	13	TRBJ2-7	DSSLEGLAGGKQY
TRBV15	12	TRBJ2-1	ATSRDQKGIIGL